These 29 T cell receptor beta chains were all obtained from the same sample, sequenced in a study of cytomegalovirus exposure and HLA in healthy donors. Clones were sequenced by immunoSEQ multiplex PCR, and TCRdb holds only the in-frame ones, with some missing. The table shows under 300,000 clones, with 80% to 90% occurring only once. The sample taken for sequencing was PBMCs. These receptors came from a woman aged 18-29 years in good health and CMV-seronegative.

The count of this clone is one. The rearrangement joins TRBV5-1 to TRBJ2-1; 7 positions agree with TRBD1. The junction had 9 bases not matched to a gene; V was cut back by 4 bases and J by 5 bases. The V gene's germline CDR1 is SGHRS and CDR2 YFSETQ. This CDR3 region has 15 residues. This CDR3 is CASSGSRGYDNEQFF. The CDR3 region has the DNA TGCGCCAGCAGCGGAAGCAGGGGGTATGACAATGAGCAGTTCTTC.

This clone is a singleton in its sample. V gene TRBV7-2 combines with J gene TRBJ2-5; 14 bases map to TRBD2. This CDR3 has 15 amino acids. The V and J ends lost 4 bases and 3 bases, in that order; junction bases with no gene match: 1. Germline loops: CDR1 SGHTA, CDR2 FQGNSA. CDR3 DNA: TGTGCCAGCAGCTCGACTAGCGGGAGGGAAGAGACCCAGTACTTC. It encodes CASSSTSGREETQYF.

The V call is TRBV7-3, the J call TRBJ2-3, with 9 bases lining up with TRBD1. The CDR3 loop spans 15 amino acids. The germline gives CDR1 SGHTA, CDR2 FQGTGA. After removal of 4 bases from V and 2 bases from J, the junction contained 4 bases not matched to a gene. The CDR3 region is CASSSHRGLTDTQYF. For the CDR3, the DNA is TGTGCCAGCAGCTCCCACAGGGGGCTCACAGATACGCAGTATTTT.

This chain links TRBV6-6 with TRBJ2-1; 7 bases line up with TRBD1. This CDR3 spans 13 amino acids. In germline, CDR1 is MNHNY, CDR2 SVGAGI (reference sequence). Germline trimming cut 11 bases from V and 0 bases from J; bases unmatched to any gene: 4. The CDR3 sequence is CALSGGSYNEQFF. The CDR3 DNA is TGTGCCTTGTCAGGGGGCTCCTACAATGAGCAGTTCTTC.

This chain uses TRBV7-9 with TRBJ2-1, with TRBD2 matching 12 bases. CDR1 and CDR2 from the germline V gene are SEHNR and FQNEAQ (reference sequence). J lost 7 bases, V lost 6 bases, and 4 bases had no gene match. This CDR3 region has 14 residues. The CDR3 here is CASSPSGGANEQFF. In DNA, the CDR3 is TGTGCCAGCAGTCCTAGCGGGGGGGCAAATGAGCAGTTCTTC.

This sequence joins TRBV7-3 and TRBJ2-2; D is unresolved. The CDR3 loop spans 14 amino acids. The germline V gene has CDR1 SGHTA and CDR2 FQGTGA. Between the trimmed V and J ends, which lost 3 bases and 0 bases, there was a span of 5 bases. The CDR3 sequence: CASSFPANTGELFF. In DNA, the CDR3 is TGTGCCAGCAGCTTTCCAGCGAACACCGGGGAGCTGTTTTTT.

The chain carries TRBV12-5 and TRBJ1-1; possible D gene TRBD1, 5 bases. The CDR3 contains 14 residues. Per germline, CDR1 LGHNT and CDR2 FRNRAP. Trimming shortened V by 1 base and J by 4 bases, and 10 bases separated the two germline ends. This CDR3 reads CASGLGRQPTEAFF. The CDR3 nucleotides read TGTGCTAGTGGTTTGGGTAGACAGCCCACTGAAGCTTTCTTT.

This chain joins TRBV6-1 and TRBJ2-7, with a possible D match to TRBD2 (6 bases). CDR1 and CDR2 (germline): MNHNS, SASEGT. Trimming left V 6 bases short and J 6 bases short, with 18 bases between. The CDR3 extends over 14 amino acids. The CDR3 region is CASSEHRRVGEQYF. The CDR3 DNA reads as TGTGCCAGCAGCGAACACCGGAGGGTCGGCGAGCAGTACTTC.

This rearrangement joins TRBV5-6 to TRBJ1-2, with D possibly being TRBD1 (6 bases). Trimming cost V 4 bases and J 12 bases, with 16 bases left between them. Germline values: CDR1 SGHDT, CDR2 YYEEEE. CDR3 length: 12 residues. As DNA, the CDR3 is TGTGCCAGCAGCCTTGTGAGGGGGAAAAACACCTTC. Protein product: CASSLVRGKNTF.

This rearrangement joins TRBV6-5 to TRBJ1-1; 11 bases map to TRBD1. Germline assignment: CDR1 MNHEY and CDR2 SVGAGI. The CDR3 runs 16 residues. The V segment lost 4 bases and the J segment 0 bases; nucleotides outside the gene matches: 4. The CDR3 here is CASSFGQGAMNTEAFF. The CDR3 nucleotides are TGTGCCAGCAGTTTCGGACAGGGGGCAATGAACACTGAAGCTTTCTTT.

This rearrangement joins TRBV9 to TRBJ1-3; 8 positions agree with TRBD1. The germline gives CDR1 SGDLS, CDR2 YYNGEE. This CDR3 has 14 amino acids. With 3 bases clipped from V and 2 bases from J, the junction kept 1 base outside the gene matches. CDR3 sequence: CASSAQGAGNTIYF. The CDR3 coding sequence is TGTGCCAGCAGCGCACAGGGGGCTGGAAACACCATATATTTT.

CDR3 loop: CASSQDLGQGGAYEQYF. The CDR3 DNA reads as TGCGCCAGCAGCCAAGATTTAGGACAGGGGGGAGCCTACGAGCAGTACTTC. The chain has TRBV4-1 and TRBJ2-7, with 10 bases identical to TRBD1. The CDR3 loop spans 17 amino acids. Trimming took 0 bases from V and 2 from J; bases not matched to a gene: 7. Germline V lookup: CDR1 MGHRA, CDR2 YSYEKL.

The gene calls are TRBV7-7 and TRBJ1-1, with 9 positions matching TRBD1. The CDR3 extends over 13 amino acids. V shed 5 bases, J shed 5 bases, and the junction held 3 bases outside the gene matches. Germline-derived CDR1 and CDR2 are SSHAT and FNYEAQ (reference sequence). The CDR3 loop is CASSATGGTEAFF. CDR3 coding DNA: TGTGCCAGCAGCGCGACAGGGGGGACTGAAGCTTTCTTT.

This clone was recorded once. The chain employs TRBV6-5 and TRBJ1-5, with 7 bases that match TRBD1. The CDR3 runs 14 residues. Germline V gene lookup returns CDR1 MNHEY and CDR2 SVGAGI. Trimming took 6 bases from V and 6 from J; bases not matched to a gene: 8. CDR3 in DNA: TGTGCCAGCAGCCCTAGACAGGGCGCTCAGCCCCAGCATTTT. Translation: CASSPRQGAQPQHF.

The chain carries TRBV6-5 and TRBJ2-7, with TRBD1 identical over 12 bases. CDR3 length: 14 amino acids. The germline CDR1 and CDR2 sequences are MNHEY and SVGAGI. V lost 6 bases, J lost 5 bases, and 5 bases stayed unmatched. The CDR3 DNA is TGTGCCAGCAGGACCGGGACAGGGGGCAACGAGCAGTACTTC. This codes for CASRTGTGGNEQYF.

This chain joins TRBV4-3 and TRBJ2-7, with 9 positions matching TRBD2. The V and J ends lost 3 bases and 0 bases, in that order; junction bases with no gene match: 3. Per germline, CDR1 LGHNA and CDR2 YSLEER. CDR3 length: 15 residues. CDR3 protein: CASSQAGGSSYEQYF. The DNA of the CDR3 is TGCGCCAGCAGCCAGGCGGGGGGGAGCTCCTACGAGCAGTACTTC.

The V and J genes are TRBV5-6 and TRBJ1-2, with TRBD1 matching over 9 bases. Germline loops: CDR1 SGHDT, CDR2 YYEEEE. The CDR3 runs 15 residues. The junction had 5 bases not matched to a gene; V was cut back by 3 bases and J by 2 bases. The CDR3 DNA sequence: TGTGCCAGCAGCTCGGGACAGGGTATGAACTATGGCTACACCTTC. Protein: CASSSGQGMNYGYTF.

The gene calls are TRBV7-2 and TRBJ2-2, with 13 bases fitting TRBD2. Germline V gene lookup returns CDR1 SGHTA and CDR2 FQGNSA. V was clipped by 5 bases and J by 2 bases; unmatched bases: 5. The CDR3 consists of 17 residues. CDR3 amino acids: CASSNRLAGGNTGELFF. CDR3 nucleotide sequence: TGTGCCAGCAGCAATCGACTAGCGGGGGGCAACACCGGGGAGCTGTTTTTT.

The chain uses TRBV11-3 and TRBJ2-7, with D maybe TRBD1 (6 bases). V lost 4 bases and J lost 4, with 17 bases in between. The length of the CDR3 is 15 residues. Germline CDR1 and CDR2: SGHNT and YENEEA. The CDR3 region has the DNA TGTGCCAGCAGCTCCCAACCAGGGGTGGGATACGAGCAGTACTTC. This sequence encodes CASSSQPGVGYEQYF.

This chain connects TRBV4-3 to TRBJ2-3; possible D gene TRBD2, 5 bases. Germline lookup yields CDR1 LGHNA and CDR2 YSLEER. Trimming left V 2 bases short and J 10 bases short, with 19 bases between. The CDR3 contains 15 residues. DNA for the CDR3: TGCGCCAGCAGCCAAAAGCGGCTCATAGAGGGTCCGCAGTATTTT. Protein sequence: CASSQKRLIEGPQYF.

The genes are TRBV2 and TRBJ2-3; 9 bases match TRBD1. Germline trimming cut 4 bases from V and 4 bases from J; bases unmatched to any gene: 6. CDR3 length: 15 residues. Germline CDR1 reads SNHLY; CDR2 reads FYNNEI. The DNA for the CDR3 is TGTGCCAGCAGTGTAGGACAGGGGTTGGCAGATACGCAGTATTTT. Protein sequence: CASSVGQGLADTQYF.

V is TRBV6-5 and J is TRBJ1-3; D might be TRBD1 (6 bases). The CDR3 has 13 residues. V was trimmed by 6 bases and J by 4 bases, leaving 10 bases between them. Germline-derived CDR1 and CDR2 are MNHEY and SVGAGI. For the CDR3, the DNA is TGTGCCAGCAGACAGGGCTCGGGAAACACCATATATTTT. Its protein product is CASRQGSGNTIYF.

This chain connects TRBV7-6 to TRBJ1-5, with 8 bases lining up with TRBD1. Germline assignment: CDR1 SGHVS and CDR2 FNYEAQ. The CDR3 is 16 amino acids. Unmatched junction bases numbered 6, after V lost 1 base and J lost 4 bases. The CDR3 region is CASSLGQGLSNQPQHF. The CDR3 nucleotides read TGTGCCAGCAGCTTAGGACAGGGGCTATCTAATCAGCCCCAGCATTTT. The full variable domain, completed using reference TRBV7-6 and TRBJ1-5, is GAGVSQSPRYKVTKRGQDVALRCDPISGHVSLYWYRQALGQGPEFLTYFNYEAQQDKSGLPNDRFSAERPEGSISTLTIQRTEQRDSAMYRCASSLGQGLSNQPQHFGDGTRLSIL.

The rearrangement uses TRBV9 and TRBJ1-5; TRBD1 is a possible D gene (5 bases). CDR3 length equals 14 residues. In germline, CDR1 is SGDLS, CDR2 YYNGEE. Trimming stripped 0 bases from V and 6 bases from J, with 10 bases between. The CDR3 reads CASSVGGRGQPQHF. The CDR3 DNA is TGTGCCAGCAGCGTAGGGGGAAGGGGTCAGCCCCAGCATTTT. Using reference TRBV9 and TRBJ1-5 for the parts outside the CDR3, the full variable domain is DSGVTQTPKHLITATGQRVTLRCSPRSGDLSVYWYQQSLDQGLQFLIQYYNGEERAKGNILERFSAQQFPDLHSELNLSSLELGDSALYFCASSVGGRGQPQHFGDGTRLSIL.

The rearrangement uses TRBV11-2 and TRBJ2-2; 12 bases fit TRBD2. The CDR3 spans 16 residues. CDR1 is SGHAT, CDR2 FQNNGV, per germline. Trimming removed 4 bases from V and 4 bases from J; junction bases left unmatched: 4. The CDR3 reads CASSSRLAGATGELFF. The CDR3 nucleotides read TGTGCCAGCAGCTCTAGACTAGCGGGGGCCACCGGGGAGCTGTTTTTT.

This clone was seen more than once but under ten times. The chain joins TRBV2 to TRBJ2-7; 10 bases agree with TRBD1. Germline lookup yields CDR1 SNHLY and CDR2 FYNNEI. V was clipped by 8 bases and J by 6 bases; unmatched bases: 7. The CDR3 sequence is 13 residues long. Here the CDR3 reads CASGGTGAAEQYF. CDR3 coding DNA: TGTGCCAGCGGCGGGACAGGGGCGGCCGAGCAGTACTTC.

CDR3 in DNA: TGTGCCAGCAGCTTAGGACGGACAGGGGGCTTGGACGAGCAGTACTTC. Encoded protein: CASSLGRTGGLDEQYF. The V gene is TRBV7-9, the J gene TRBJ2-7; 11 nucleotides align to TRBD1. Losses at the gene ends were 1 base for V and 5 bases for J; bases not matched to a gene: 7. Germline loops: CDR1 SEHNR, CDR2 FQNEAQ (reference sequence). The CDR3 runs to 16 residues.

The genes are TRBV5-1 and TRBJ2-5; a possible D gene is TRBD2 (7 bases). The V end lost 7 bases, the J end lost 1 base, and 14 bases lay between the germline ends. The CDR3 consists of 14 residues. The germline V gene encodes CDR1 SGHRS and CDR2 YFSETQ. CDR3 DNA: TGCGCCAGCTCCGTGGGGGGGCCCCAAGAGACCCAGTACTTC. Amino acids: CASSVGGPQETQYF.

V is TRBV6-6 and J is TRBJ2-4; 13 positions match TRBD2. V lost 4 bases to trimming and J lost 7 bases; unmatched junction nucleotides: 4. From germline, CDR1 is MNHNY and CDR2 SVGAGI (reference sequence). This CDR3 is built from 15 residues. The CDR3 nucleotides are TGTGCCAGCAGTTCCCCGGGACTAGCGGGGAACATTCAGTACTTC. Protein: CASSSPGLAGNIQYF.